The 27 T cell receptor beta chains below all came from one sample that was sequenced in a study of memory CD4+ T cells and cytomegalovirus serostatus. Measured with immunoSEQ multiplex PCR; TCRdb has only the in-frame clones, and not every one. The sample includes around 50,000 clones, roughly three quarters of them seen just once. The sort gate was single viable CD3+CD4+CD8-CD45RO+ cells for memory CD4+ T cells. The sequencing input was memory CD4+ T cells from blood. Every receptor here comes from an adult in good health and CMV-seronegative.

CDR3 loop: CASRFQPSTDTQYF. CDR3 in DNA: TGTGCCAGTAGATTTCAGCCGAGCACAGATACGCAGTATTTT. The chain combines TRBV19 with TRBJ2-3; D gene unclear. V lost 6 bases to trimming and J lost 0 bases, with 10 bases between them. CDR3 length: 14 amino acids. From germline, CDR1 is LNHDA and CDR2 SQIVND (reference sequence).

This chain uses TRBV4-3 with TRBJ2-6; D is perhaps TRBD1 (5 bases). The V end lost 1 base, the J end lost 0 bases, and 10 bases lay between the germline ends. Looked up from germline, CDR1 is LGHNA and CDR2 is YSLEER. The CDR3 contains 17 residues. The CDR3, as DNA: TGCGCCAGCAGCCAAGCACAGGCAAGCTCTGGGGCCAACGTCCTGACTTTC. Its protein product is CASSQAQASSGANVLTF.

This chain links TRBV7-2 with TRBJ1-1; TRBD1 matches at 8 bases. CDR1 is SGHTA, CDR2 FQGNSA, per germline. The CDR3 runs 16 residues. V lost 2 bases, J lost 0 bases, and 5 bases stayed unmatched. CDR3 residues: CASSLQGARLNTEAFF. The CDR3 nucleotides are TGTGCCAGCAGCTTACAGGGGGCGCGGTTGAACACTGAAGCTTTCTTT. Together with reference TRBV7-2 and TRBJ1-1, the CDR3 gives the full variable domain: GAGVSQSPSNKVTEKGKDVELRCDPISGHTALYWYRQSLGQGLEFLIYFQGNSAPDKSGLPSDRFSAERTGGSVSTLTIQRTQQEDSAVYLCASSLQGARLNTEAFFGQGTRLTVV.

The table lists this clone with a count of one. V and J are TRBV7-2 and TRBJ2-1, with D unresolved. The CDR3 covers 10 residues. Germline V gene data show CDR1 as SGHTA and CDR2 as FQGNSA. The chain's CDR3 is CDWGSDEQFF. The CDR3 DNA sequence: TGTGATTGGGGATCGGATGAGCAGTTCTTC.

This sequence joins TRBV10-3 and TRBJ2-1; TRBD2 agrees at 14 bases. V was clipped by 5 bases and J by 7 bases; unmatched bases: 13. The germline V gene has CDR1 ENHRY and CDR2 SYGVKD. CDR3 length: 18 residues. CDR3 bases: TGTGCCATCAGTCCCGGACTAGCGGGAGGCTCTACGGGAAATGAGCAGTTCTTC. As protein: CAISPGLAGGSTGNEQFF.

This rearrangement joins TRBV18 to TRBJ1-1; 8 nucleotides match TRBD1. Germline CDR1 is KGHSH and CDR2 is LQKENI. V lost 6 bases, J lost 1 base, and 4 bases stayed unmatched. CDR3 length equals 14 residues. The CDR3 bases are TGTGCCAGCTCCCAGGGACAGGCGAACACTGAAGCTTTCTTT. Translating it yields CASSQGQANTEAFF.

This chain joins TRBV2 and TRBJ2-2; D possibly corresponds to TRBD1 (6 bases). This CDR3 has 13 amino acids. The germline CDR1 and CDR2 sequences are SNHLY and FYNNEI. Trimming took off 4 bases at V and 6 bases at J, with 9 bases between the two ends. CDR3: CASSGQVAGELFF. The CDR3 DNA reads as TGTGCCAGCAGTGGACAGGTGGCCGGGGAGCTGTTTTTT.

The V and J genes are TRBV28 and TRBJ2-7; unclear D gene. Germline V gene data show CDR1 as MDHEN and CDR2 as SYDVKM. The CDR3 is 12 amino acids. V dropped 7 bases and J dropped 6 bases, with 13 bases sitting between them. This CDR3 is CASKNPTGEQYF. CDR3 coding DNA: TGTGCCAGCAAGAACCCCACGGGCGAGCAGTACTTC. Filled out from reference TRBV28 and TRBJ2-7, the complete variable domain reads DVKVTQSSRYLVKRTGEKVFLECVQDMDHENMFWYRQDPGLGLRLIYFSYDVKMKEKGDIPEGYSVSREKKERFSLILESASTNQTSMYLCASKNPTGEQYFGPGTRLTVT.

This sequence joins TRBV28 and TRBJ1-2, with a possible D match to TRBD1 (5 bases). V was clipped by 5 bases and J by 2 bases, with 9 bases between them. This CDR3 has 13 amino acids. Germline CDR1 and CDR2: MDHEN and SYDVKM. The CDR3: CASSGGANYGYTF. Written as DNA, the CDR3 is TGTGCCAGCAGTGGGGGAGCGAACTATGGCTACACCTTC.

The chain joins TRBV6-1 to TRBJ2-5; the D gene is possibly TRBD2 (5 bases). Germline V gene lookup returns CDR1 MNHNS and CDR2 SASEGT. This CDR3 region has 13 residues. V was clipped by 4 bases and J by 4 bases, with 10 bases between them. CDR3 residues: CASSVGGRETQYF. CDR3 nucleotide sequence: TGTGCCAGCAGTGTCGGAGGCCGAGAGACCCAGTACTTC.

This chain links TRBV6-5 with TRBJ2-1; D gene uncertain. Germline lookup yields CDR1 MNHEY and CDR2 SVGAGI. The V and J ends lost 6 bases and 3 bases respectively, with 12 bases between them. The CDR3 extends over 14 amino acids. CDR3 in DNA: TGTGCCAGCAGGCCCGGTGGTCTCTACAATGAGCAGTTCTTC. Its translation: CASRPGGLYNEQFF.

The chain carries TRBV9 and TRBJ2-2; TRBD2 aligns across 10 bases. Germline CDR1 and CDR2: SGDLS and YYNGEE. The CDR3 contains 17 residues. After removal of 2 bases from V and 6 bases from J, the junction contained 10 bases not matched to a gene. The CDR3 DNA is TGTGCCAGCAGCGTCCAGTCTAGCGGGAGTTTCGCCGGGGAGCTGTTTTTT. It yields the protein CASSVQSSGSFAGELFF.

The chain links TRBV2 to TRBJ1-2; no reliable D call. The ends were cut back, 5 bases at V and 7 bases at J, with 14 bases in the middle. Germline lookup yields CDR1 SNHLY and CDR2 FYNNEI. CDR3 length: 13 amino acids. The CDR3 region has the DNA TGTGCCAGCAGTATAATGGGAGAGCGTGGCTACACCTTC. It encodes CASSIMGERGYTF.

This clone was seen a few times. This chain joins TRBV13 and TRBJ2-7; 7 bases align to TRBD2. The CDR3 is 16 residues long. Germline assignment: CDR1 PRHDT and CDR2 FYEKMQ (reference sequence). The V segment lost 0 bases and the J segment 2 bases; nucleotides outside the gene matches: 7. This CDR3 reads CASSLGLPGGAYEQYF. The CDR3 nucleotides are TGTGCCAGCAGCTTAGGCCTCCCGGGAGGAGCCTACGAGCAGTACTTC.

V gene TRBV7-9 combines with J gene TRBJ2-5, with 14 nucleotides matching TRBD2. The CDR3 runs to 16 residues. Germline assignment: CDR1 SEHNR and CDR2 FQNEAQ (reference sequence). V was clipped by 5 bases and J by 5 bases; unmatched bases: 7. The CDR3 region is CASSPGTSGSRETQYF. The CDR3 nucleotides read TGTGCCAGCAGCCCCGGGACTAGCGGGAGTAGGGAGACCCAGTACTTC.

The chain couples TRBV27 to TRBJ2-1; D gene uncertain. The germline V gene encodes CDR1 MNHEY and CDR2 SMNVEV (reference sequence). This CDR3 has 17 amino acids. V was cut by 0 bases and J by 0 bases, with 12 bases left in between. The CDR3 DNA reads as TGTGCCAGCAGTTTATCGTGGGCCGCAGCCTCCTACAATGAGCAGTTCTTC. Encoded protein: CASSLSWAAASYNEQFF.

The gene calls are TRBV6-1 and TRBJ2-1; TRBD2 matches 9 bases. Per the germline V gene, CDR1 is MNHNS and CDR2 is SASEGT. The CDR3 sequence is 14 residues long. Trimming took 2 bases from V and 9 from J; bases not matched to a gene: 5. The CDR3 here is CASSEPGLAREQFF. The CDR3 region has the DNA TGTGCCAGCAGTGAACCGGGACTAGCCCGTGAGCAGTTCTTC.

This clone was observed a handful of times. The chain has TRBV7-2 and TRBJ2-7; the D gene is possibly TRBD2 (5 bases). The CDR3 consists of 13 residues. Trimming cost V 3 bases and J 3 bases, with 9 bases left between them. Germline V gives CDR1 SGHTA, CDR2 FQGNSA. CDR3 in amino acids: CASSFTRDYEQYF. CDR3 DNA sequence: TGTGCCAGCAGCTTTACTAGGGACTACGAGCAGTACTTC.

The rearrangement uses TRBV4-3 and TRBJ2-3, with 14 bases that match TRBD2. Germline CDR1 is LGHNA and CDR2 is YSLEER. Trimming removed 3 bases from V and 6 bases from J; junction bases left unmatched: 5. The CDR3 runs to 16 residues. The CDR3 nucleotides are TGCGCCAGCAGCCAGGCGAGACTAGCGGGGGGGGATACGCAGTATTTT. It encodes CASSQARLAGGDTQYF.

The chain carries TRBV7-9 and TRBJ1-2; D is unclear. The CDR3 runs 11 residues. Germline CDR1 is SEHNR and CDR2 is FQNEAQ (reference sequence). Trimming shortened V by 5 bases and J by 8 bases, and 9 bases separated the two germline ends. This CDR3 reads CASSRVGGYTF. The CDR3 DNA reads TGTGCCAGCAGCCGGGTGGGGGGCTACACCTTC.

This clone was counted a few times. CDR3 bases: TGTGCCAGCAGCGGCCTTAACAGGGCCCATGGCTACACCTTC. Translation: CASSGLNRAHGYTF. This chain uses TRBV9 with TRBJ1-2, with a tentative D call TRBD1 (6 bases). The germline gives CDR1 SGDLS, CDR2 YYNGEE. The V gene lost 3 bases and the J gene lost 6 bases, with 15 bases spanning the gap. This CDR3 has 14 residues.

J is TRBJ2-2 and V is TRBV7-2, with a possible D match to TRBD1 (5 bases). Trimming shortened V by 4 bases and J by 2 bases, and 8 bases separated the two germline ends. The CDR3 is 14 residues long. The germline gives CDR1 SGHTA, CDR2 FQGNSA. CDR3 residues: CASSWGLNTGELFF. CDR3 nucleotide sequence: TGTGCCAGCAGCTGGGGCCTAAACACCGGGGAGCTGTTTTTT.

This chain joins TRBV19 and TRBJ2-2, with TRBD2 identical over 11 bases. CDR3 length: 16 amino acids. Looked up from germline, CDR1 is LNHDA and CDR2 is SQIVND (reference sequence). V dropped 6 bases and J dropped 1; count of bases not matched to a gene: 4. CDR3 loop: CASRRGLAGNTGELFF. The CDR3 DNA is TGTGCCAGTAGGAGAGGACTAGCGGGGAACACCGGGGAGCTGTTTTTT.

The chain combines TRBV4-1 with TRBJ2-1; TRBD2 matches at 12 bases. Germline CDR1 and CDR2: MGHRA and YSYEKL. The CDR3 totals 19 residues. V lost 0 bases to trimming and J lost 9 bases; unmatched junction nucleotides: 15. The chain's CDR3 is CASSQEYALAGGHRGEQFF. Here the CDR3 DNA reads TGCGCCAGCAGCCAAGAATACGCACTAGCGGGAGGCCATAGAGGTGAGCAGTTCTTC.

The rearrangement uses TRBV5-4 and TRBJ1-2; D uncertain. Germline V gives CDR1 SGHNT, CDR2 YYREEE (reference sequence). The V end lost 4 bases, the J end lost 8 bases, and 24 bases lay between the germline ends. This CDR3 region has 16 residues. The CDR3 bases are TGTGCCAGCAGCCCGGCAGCCCCTGGATCCGGGAGAGGCTACACCTTC. Translated, it gives CASSPAAPGSGRGYTF.

The chain joins TRBV2 to TRBJ2-1; 10 nucleotides match TRBD2. From germline, CDR1 is SNHLY and CDR2 FYNNEI. V was clipped by 5 bases and J by 7 bases; unmatched bases: 8. CDR3 length equals 15 residues. The CDR3 nucleotides read TGTGCCAGCAGTACACTAGCGGGAAACCGAAATGAGCAGTTCTTC. It translates to CASSTLAGNRNEQFF.

V gene TRBV18 combines with J gene TRBJ2-7, with D perhaps matching TRBD1 (6 bases). Per germline, CDR1 KGHSH and CDR2 LQKENI. V was clipped by 2 bases and J by 0 bases, with 14 bases between them. The CDR3 sequence is 16 residues long. CDR3 residues: CASSPGGGVSSYEQYF. CDR3 nucleotides: TGTGCCAGCTCACCAGGGGGCGGTGTTAGCTCCTACGAGCAGTACTTC.